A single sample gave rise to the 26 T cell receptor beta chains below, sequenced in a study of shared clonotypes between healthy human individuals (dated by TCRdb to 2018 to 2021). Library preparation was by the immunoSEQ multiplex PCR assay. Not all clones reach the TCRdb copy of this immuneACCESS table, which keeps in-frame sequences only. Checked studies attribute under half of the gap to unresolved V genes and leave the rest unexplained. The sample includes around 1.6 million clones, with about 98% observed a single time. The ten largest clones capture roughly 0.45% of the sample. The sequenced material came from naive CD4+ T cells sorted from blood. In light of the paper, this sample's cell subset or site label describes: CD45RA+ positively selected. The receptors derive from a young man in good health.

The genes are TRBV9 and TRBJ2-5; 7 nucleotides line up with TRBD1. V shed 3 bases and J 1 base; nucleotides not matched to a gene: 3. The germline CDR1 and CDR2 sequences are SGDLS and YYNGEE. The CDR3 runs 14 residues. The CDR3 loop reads CASSDGTAQETQYF. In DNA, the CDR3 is TGTGCCAGCAGCGACGGGACAGCCCAAGAGACCCAGTACTTC.

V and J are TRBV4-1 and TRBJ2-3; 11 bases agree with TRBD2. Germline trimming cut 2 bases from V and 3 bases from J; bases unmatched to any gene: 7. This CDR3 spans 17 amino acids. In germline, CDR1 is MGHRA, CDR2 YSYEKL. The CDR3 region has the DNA TGCGCCAGCAGCCAAACTAGCGGGAGACCCTTTACAGATACGCAGTATTTT. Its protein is CASSQTSGRPFTDTQYF.

This chain's CDR3 is CASSELGKPNEQFF. DNA for the CDR3: TGTGCCAGCAGTGAACTTGGCAAACCCAATGAGCAGTTCTTC. This sequence joins TRBV25-1 and TRBJ2-1; D unclear. Germline CDR1 and CDR2: MGHDK and SYGVNS. The CDR3 has 14 amino acids. V was pared by 2 bases and J by 6 bases, with 11 bases between.

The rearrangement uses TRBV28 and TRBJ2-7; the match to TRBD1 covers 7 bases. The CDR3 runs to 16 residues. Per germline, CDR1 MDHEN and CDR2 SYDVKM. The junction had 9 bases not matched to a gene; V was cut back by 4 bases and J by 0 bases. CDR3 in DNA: TGTGCCAGCAGTTCGCCCGGGACAGCGAGCTCCTACGAGCAGTACTTC. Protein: CASSSPGTASSYEQYF.

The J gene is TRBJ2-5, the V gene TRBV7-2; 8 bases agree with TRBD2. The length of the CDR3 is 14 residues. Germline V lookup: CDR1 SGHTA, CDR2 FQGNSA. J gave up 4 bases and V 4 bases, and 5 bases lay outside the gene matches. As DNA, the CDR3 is TGTGCCAGCAGCTACCAAGCGGGAGCAGAGACCCAGTACTTC. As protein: CASSYQAGAETQYF.

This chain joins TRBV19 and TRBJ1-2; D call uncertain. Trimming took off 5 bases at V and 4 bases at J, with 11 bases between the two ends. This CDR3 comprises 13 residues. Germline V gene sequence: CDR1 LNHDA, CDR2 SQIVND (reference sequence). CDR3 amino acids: CASSGRRGYGYTF. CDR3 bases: TGTGCCAGTAGTGGTCGCCGGGGCTATGGCTACACCTTC.

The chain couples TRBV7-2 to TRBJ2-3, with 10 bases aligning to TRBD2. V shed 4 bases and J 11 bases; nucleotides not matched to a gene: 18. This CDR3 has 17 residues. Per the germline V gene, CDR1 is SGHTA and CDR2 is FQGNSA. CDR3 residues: CASSSREREGLRGGQYF. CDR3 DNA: TGTGCCAGCAGCTCCCGAGAGCGGGAGGGCCTCCGGGGGGGGCAGTATTTT. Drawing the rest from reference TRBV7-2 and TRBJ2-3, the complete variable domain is GAGVSQSPSNKVTEKGKDVELRCDPISGHTALYWYRQSLGQGLEFLIYFQGNSAPDKSGLPSDRFSAERTGGSVSTLTIQRTQQEDSAVYLCASSSREREGLRGGQYFGPGTRLTVL.

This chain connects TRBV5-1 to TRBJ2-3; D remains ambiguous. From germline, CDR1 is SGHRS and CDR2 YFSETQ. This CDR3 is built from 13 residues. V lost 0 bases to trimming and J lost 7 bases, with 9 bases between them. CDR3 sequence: CASSLGGSYTQYF. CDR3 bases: TGCGCCAGCAGCTTGGGGGGTTCTTATACGCAGTATTTT.

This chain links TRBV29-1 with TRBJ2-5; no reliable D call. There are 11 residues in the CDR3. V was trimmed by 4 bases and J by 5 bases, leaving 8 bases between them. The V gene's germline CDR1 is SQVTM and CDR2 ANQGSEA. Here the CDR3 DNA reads TGCAGCGTTGTTTTATGGGAGACCCAGTACTTC. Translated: CSVVLWETQYF.

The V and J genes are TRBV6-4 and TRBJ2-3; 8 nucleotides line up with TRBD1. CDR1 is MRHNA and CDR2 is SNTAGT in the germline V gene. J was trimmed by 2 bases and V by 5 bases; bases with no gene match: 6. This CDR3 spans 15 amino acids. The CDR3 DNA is TGTGCCAGCAGTAAGACAGGGGTCCCCACAGATACGCAGTATTTT. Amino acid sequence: CASSKTGVPTDTQYF.

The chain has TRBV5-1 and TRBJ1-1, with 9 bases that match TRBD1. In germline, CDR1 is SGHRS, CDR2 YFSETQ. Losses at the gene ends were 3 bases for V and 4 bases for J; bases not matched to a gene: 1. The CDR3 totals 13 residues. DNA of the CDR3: TGCGCCAGCAGCTGGACAGGGGTCACTGAAGCTTTCTTT. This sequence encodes CASSWTGVTEAFF.

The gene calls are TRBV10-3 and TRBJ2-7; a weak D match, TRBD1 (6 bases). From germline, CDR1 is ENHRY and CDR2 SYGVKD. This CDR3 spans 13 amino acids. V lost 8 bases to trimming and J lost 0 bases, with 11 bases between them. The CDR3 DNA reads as TGTGCCATCGGATGGACAGCCTCCTACGAGCAGTACTTC. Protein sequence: CAIGWTASYEQYF.

The CDR3 bases are TGTGCCAGCAGATATCGGCAGTCCAATCAGCCCCAGCATTTT. It is translated as CASRYRQSNQPQHF. The V call is TRBV6-1, the J call TRBJ1-5; no clear D. This CDR3 comprises 14 residues. Per germline, CDR1 MNHNS and CDR2 SASEGT. Between the trimmed V and J ends, which lost 6 bases and 3 bases, there was a span of 12 bases.

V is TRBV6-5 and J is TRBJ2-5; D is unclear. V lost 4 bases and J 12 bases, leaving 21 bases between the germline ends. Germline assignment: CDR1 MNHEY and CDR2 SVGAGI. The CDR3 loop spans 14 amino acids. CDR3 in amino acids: CASSSTDWVPKKYF. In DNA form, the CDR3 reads TGTGCCAGCAGTTCGACTGATTGGGTCCCAAAAAAGTACTTC.

The CDR3, as DNA: TGTGCCAGCAGTTTCGGCATCAGGAGTATGAACACTGAAGCTTTCTTT. Amino acid sequence: CASSFGIRSMNTEAFF. The V call is TRBV27, the J call TRBJ1-1; D remains unclear. With 3 bases removed from V and 0 bases from J, the gap between germline ends came to 14 bases. This CDR3 has 16 amino acids. Germline V gene sequence: CDR1 MNHEY, CDR2 SMNVEV (reference sequence).

This CDR3 reads CASSLRGHLNEQYF. The CDR3, as DNA: TGTGCCAGCAGCTTACGGGGGCATCTAAACGAGCAGTACTTC. The genes are TRBV7-2 and TRBJ2-7; D may match TRBD1 or TRBD2 (6 bases each). Germline-derived CDR1 and CDR2 are SGHTA and FQGNSA. This CDR3 is 14 amino acids long. Between the trimmed V and J ends, which lost 2 bases and 5 bases, there was a span of 13 bases.

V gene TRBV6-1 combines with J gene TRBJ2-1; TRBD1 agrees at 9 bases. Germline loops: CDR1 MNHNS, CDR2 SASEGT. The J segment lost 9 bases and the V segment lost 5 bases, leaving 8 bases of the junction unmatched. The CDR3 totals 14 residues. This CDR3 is CASSPRDRATEQFF. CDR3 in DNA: TGTGCCAGCAGTCCCCGGGACAGGGCGACTGAGCAGTTCTTC.

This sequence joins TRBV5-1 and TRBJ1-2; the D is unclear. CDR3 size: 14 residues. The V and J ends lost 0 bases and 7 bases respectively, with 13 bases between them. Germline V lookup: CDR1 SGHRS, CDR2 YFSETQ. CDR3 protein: CASSLEARTGGYTF. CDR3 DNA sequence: TGCGCCAGCAGCTTGGAGGCCAGGACGGGTGGCTACACCTTC. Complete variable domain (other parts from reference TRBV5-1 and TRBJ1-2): KAGVTQTPRYLIKTRGQQVTLSCSPISGHRSVSWYQQTPGQGLQFLFEYFSETQRNKGNFPGRFSGRQFSNSRSEMNVSTLELGDSALYLCASSLEARTGGYTFGSGTRLTVV.

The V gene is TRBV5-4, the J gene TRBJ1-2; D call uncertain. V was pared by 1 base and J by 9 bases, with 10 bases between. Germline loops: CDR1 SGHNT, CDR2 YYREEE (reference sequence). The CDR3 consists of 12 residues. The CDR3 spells CASSLFPRSYTF. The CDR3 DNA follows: TGTGCCAGCAGCTTGTTCCCGAGAAGCTACACCTTC.

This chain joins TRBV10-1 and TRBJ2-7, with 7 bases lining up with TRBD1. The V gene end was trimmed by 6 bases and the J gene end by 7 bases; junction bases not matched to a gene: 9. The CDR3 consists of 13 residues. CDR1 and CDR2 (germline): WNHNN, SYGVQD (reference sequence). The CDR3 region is CASSFSGTDEQYF. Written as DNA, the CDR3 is TGCGCCAGCAGCTTTTCCGGGACAGATGAGCAGTACTTC.

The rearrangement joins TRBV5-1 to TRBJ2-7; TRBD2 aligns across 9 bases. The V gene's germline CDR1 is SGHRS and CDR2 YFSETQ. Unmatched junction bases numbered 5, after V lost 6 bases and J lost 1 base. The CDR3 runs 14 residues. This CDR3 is CASTQTSGSYEQYF. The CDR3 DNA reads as TGCGCCAGCACTCAGACTAGCGGATCCTACGAGCAGTACTTC.

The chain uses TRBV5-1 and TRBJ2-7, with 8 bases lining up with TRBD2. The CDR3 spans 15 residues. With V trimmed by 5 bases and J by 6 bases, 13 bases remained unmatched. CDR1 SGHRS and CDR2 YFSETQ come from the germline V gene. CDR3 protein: CASSLNGLANFEQYF. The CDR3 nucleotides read TGCGCCAGCAGTCTGAACGGACTAGCCAACTTCGAGCAGTACTTC.

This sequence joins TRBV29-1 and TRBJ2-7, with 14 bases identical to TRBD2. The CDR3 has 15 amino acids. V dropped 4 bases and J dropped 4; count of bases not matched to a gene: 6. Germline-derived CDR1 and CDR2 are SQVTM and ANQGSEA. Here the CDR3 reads CSVVPRLAGGYEQYF. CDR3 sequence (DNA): TGCAGCGTTGTCCCCCGACTAGCGGGAGGGTACGAGCAGTACTTC.

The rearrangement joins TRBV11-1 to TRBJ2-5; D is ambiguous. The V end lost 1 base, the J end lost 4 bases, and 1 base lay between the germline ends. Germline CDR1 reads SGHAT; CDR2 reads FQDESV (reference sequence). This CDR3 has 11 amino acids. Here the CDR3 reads CASSLVETQYF. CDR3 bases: TGTGCCAGCAGCTTAGTAGAGACCCAGTACTTC.

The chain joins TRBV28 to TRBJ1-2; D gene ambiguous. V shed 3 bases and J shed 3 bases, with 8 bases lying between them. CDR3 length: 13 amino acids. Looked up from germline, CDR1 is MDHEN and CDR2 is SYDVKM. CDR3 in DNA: TGTGCCAGCAGTTTGGTAGGACACTATGGCTACACCTTC. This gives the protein CASSLVGHYGYTF.

The CDR3 sequence: CASRTLLGEQYF. The CDR3 nucleotides read TGTGCCAGCAGGACCCTCTTAGGCGAGCAGTACTTC. The chain is built from TRBV2 and TRBJ2-7; D uncertain. V was pared by 6 bases and J by 6 bases, with 12 bases between. Germline V gene data show CDR1 as SNHLY and CDR2 as FYNNEI. This CDR3 is 12 amino acids long. Combining the CDR3 with reference TRBV2 and TRBJ2-7 gives the whole variable domain EPEVTQTPSHQVTQMGQEVILRCVPISNHLYFYWYRQILGQKVEFLVSFYNNEISEKSEIFDDQFSVERPDGSNFTLKIRSTKLEDSAMYFCASRTLLGEQYFGPGTRLTVT.